The 9 T cell receptor beta chains in this list originate from one sample, sequenced in a study of T-cell memory formation after mild COVID-19. TCRdb re-derived calls from the 5' RACE reads in MiXCR, one entry per CDR3 protein. The table lists around 250,000 distinct CDR3 sequences, around 15% of them singletons. The specimen sequenced was PBMCs or a T cell subset sorted from them (not recorded which). These receptors originate from a young man who had mild COVID-19 (a few samples of this study predate the infection). Cell type and time point are not known.

This clonotype has more than one count but fewer than ten. The chain employs TRBV18 and TRBJ1-2; 12 bases are shared with TRBD1. CDR1 is KGHSH and CDR2 is LQKENI in the germline V gene. V was pared by 3 bases and J by 4 bases, with 6 bases of the junction left unmatched. The CDR3 totals 16 residues. The DNA of the CDR3 is TGTGCCAGCTCACCCGGGACAGGGGGCTGGAGCTATGGCTACACCTTC. This translates into CASSPGTGGWSYGYTF.

This clonotype appeared a few times. V usage is TRBV6-2 or TRBV6-3 and J usage is TRBJ2-3; 8 bases are shared with TRBD2. CDR3 length equals 19 residues. Germline V lookup: CDR1 MNHEY, CDR2 SVGEGT. The V segment lost 2 bases and the J segment 0 bases; nucleotides outside the gene matches: 13. The CDR3 is CASSYPAGGPGTSTDTQYF. Here the CDR3 DNA reads TGTGCCAGCAGTTACCCGGCGGGGGGCCCGGGGACGAGCACAGATACGCAGTATTTT.

The table lists this clonotype with a few counts. The chain links TRBV5-1 to TRBJ2-1, with TRBD2 matching over 13 bases. Germline trimming cut 1 base from V and 5 bases from J; bases unmatched to any gene: 3. This CDR3 has 16 residues. Germline CDR1 and CDR2: SGHRS and YFSETQ. The CDR3 nucleotides are TGCGCCAGCAGCTTGCGACTAGCGGGGGGACACAATGAGCAGTTCTTC. Amino acids: CASSLRLAGGHNEQFF.

This chain joins TRBV12-3 or TRBV12-4 and TRBJ2-3, with D maybe TRBD2 (5 bases). The CDR3 extends over 14 amino acids. Trimming removed 3 bases from V and 6 bases from J, with 13 bases in between. CDR3 coding DNA: TGTGCCAGCAGTTTCACTAGAGCTAAGGATACGCAGTATTTT. It codes for CASSFTRAKDTQYF.

This clonotype was observed many times. For the CDR3, the DNA is TGTGCCAGCGCTGGGCAAGGGGGGACTGAAGCTTTCTTT. This encodes CASAGQGGTEAFF. The J gene is TRBJ1-1, the V gene TRBV7-2; D perhaps matches TRBD1 (6 bases). This CDR3 is built from 13 residues. CDR1 is SGHTA, CDR2 FQGNSA, per germline. V dropped 8 bases and J dropped 5 bases, with 15 bases sitting between them. Complete variable domain (other parts from reference TRBV7-2 and TRBJ1-1): GAGVSQSPSNKVTEKGKDVELRCDPISGHTALYWYRQSLGQGLEFLIYFQGNSAPDKSGLPSDRFSAERTGGSVSTLTIQRTQQEDSAVYLCASAGQGGTEAFFGQGTRLTVV.

This clonotype has a handful of counts. The rearrangement links TRBV24-1 to TRBJ2-2, with 11 bases matching TRBD2. J gave up 6 bases and V 8 bases, and 10 bases lay outside the gene matches. The length of the CDR3 is 16 residues. CDR1 and CDR2 (germline): KGHDR, SFDVKD. In DNA form, the CDR3 reads TGTGCCACCACGACTAGCGGGGAGGGAAGACCCGGGGAGCTGTTTTTT. Protein sequence: CATTTSGEGRPGELFF.

V usage is TRBV2 and J usage is TRBJ2-5; D remains unclear. With 6 bases removed from V and 2 bases from J, the gap between germline ends came to 4 bases. The germline V gene encodes CDR1 SNHLY and CDR2 FYNNEI. The CDR3 has 11 residues. Here the CDR3 DNA reads TGTGCCAGCAGAGAACAAGAGACCCAGTACTTC. Its protein product is CASREQETQYF. The complete variable domain, with remaining parts taken from reference TRBV2 and TRBJ2-5, reads EPEVTQTPSHQVTQMGQEVILRCVPISNHLYFYWYRQILGQKVEFLVSFYNNEISEKSEIFDDQFSVERPDGSNFTLKIRSTKLEDSAMYFCASREQETQYFGPGTRLLVL.

This clonotype was counted ten times or more. The chain carries TRBV10-3 and TRBJ2-7; 8 bases are a match to TRBD2. The CDR3 length is 14 residues. Trimming cost V 8 bases and J 2 bases; bases outside gene matches: 8. Germline CDR1 and CDR2: ENHRY and SYGVKD. CDR3 nucleotides: TGTGCCATCCCGACGCTAGCGGGTCCCTACGAGCAGTACGTC. This translates into CAIPTLAGPYEQYV.

This clonotype was counted many times. V gene TRBV4-2 combines with J gene TRBJ2-3; D gene ambiguous. Germline CDR1 is LGHNA and CDR2 is YNFKEQ. The V end lost 0 bases, the J end lost 6 bases, and 1 base lay between the germline ends. The length of the CDR3 is 11 residues. CDR3 region: CASSQEDTQYF. The DNA for the CDR3 is TGTGCCAGCAGCCAAGAGGATACGCAGTATTTT.